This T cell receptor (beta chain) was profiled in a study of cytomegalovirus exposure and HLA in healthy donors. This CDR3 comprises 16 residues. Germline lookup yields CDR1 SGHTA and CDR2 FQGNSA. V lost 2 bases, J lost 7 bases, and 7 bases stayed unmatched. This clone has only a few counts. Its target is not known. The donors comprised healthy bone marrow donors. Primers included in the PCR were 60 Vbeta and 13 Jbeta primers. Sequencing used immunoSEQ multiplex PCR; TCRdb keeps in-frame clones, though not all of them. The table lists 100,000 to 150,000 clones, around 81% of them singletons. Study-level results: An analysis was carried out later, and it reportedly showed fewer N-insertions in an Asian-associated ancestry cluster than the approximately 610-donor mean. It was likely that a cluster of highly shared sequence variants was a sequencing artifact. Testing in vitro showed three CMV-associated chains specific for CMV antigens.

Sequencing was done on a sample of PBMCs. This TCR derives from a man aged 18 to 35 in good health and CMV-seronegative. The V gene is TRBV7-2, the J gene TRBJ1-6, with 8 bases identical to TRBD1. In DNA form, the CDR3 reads TGTGCCAGCAGCTTATCCGCGACAGGGGTGAATTCACCCCTCCACTTT. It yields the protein CASSLSATGVNSPLHF.